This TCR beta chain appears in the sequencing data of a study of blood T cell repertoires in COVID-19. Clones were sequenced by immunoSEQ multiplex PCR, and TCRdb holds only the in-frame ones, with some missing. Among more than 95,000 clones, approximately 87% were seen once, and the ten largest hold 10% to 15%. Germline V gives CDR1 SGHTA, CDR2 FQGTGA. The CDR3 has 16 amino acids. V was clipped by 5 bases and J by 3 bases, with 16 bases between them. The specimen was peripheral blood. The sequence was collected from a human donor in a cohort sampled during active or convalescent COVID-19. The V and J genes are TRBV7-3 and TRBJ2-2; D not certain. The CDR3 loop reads CASSPRRASDTGELFF. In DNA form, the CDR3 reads TGTGCCAGCAGCCCCCGGAGAGCGTCCGACACCGGGGAGCTGTTTTTT.